This entry is about one TCR beta chain. The data belong to a study of blood T cell repertoires in COVID-19. The germline V gene has CDR1 MNHEY and CDR2 SVGAGI. The CDR3 length is 14 residues. V lost 4 bases, J lost 6 bases, and 15 bases lay in between. Clones were read by immunoSEQ multiplex PCR, and TCRdb kept only the in-frame ones, dropping some. Of approximately 240,000 clones listed, 86% are singletons. The chain combines TRBV6-5 with TRBJ1-2; D unclear. The sequenced material came from PBMCs or T cells enriched from blood (not recorded which). The clonotype originates from a woman aged 45-60 years in a cohort exposed to, infected with or recovered from COVID-19 (not recorded which). DNA of the CDR3: TGTGCCAGCAGTTCCTTCCAGGAAAGCAATGGCTACACCTTC. Amino acid sequence: CASSSFQESNGYTF.